These 11 T cell receptor beta chains came from one sample sequenced in a study of cytomegalovirus exposure and HLA in healthy donors (dated by TCRdb to the late 2010s). Libraries came from the immunoSEQ multiplex PCR assay. A mixture of 60 forward primers for TCR Vbeta segments and 13 reverse primers for TCR Jbeta segments was used in the multiplex PCR. This is the immuneACCESS table as TCRdb keeps it, with only in-frame sequences that have V and J called. A part of the clones is gone; compared with another copy, unresolved V genes explain less than half, and the rest is unexplained. Within this sample are over 100,000 clones, with around 63% of them counted one time only. The ten most abundant clones make up about 4.5% of the sample. Sequenced material: PBMCs. The receptors stem from a human donor in good health.

The chain links TRBV27 to TRBJ2-2; possibly TRBD1 for D (5 bases). V was pared by 3 bases and J by 7 bases, with 12 bases between. The V gene's germline CDR1 is MNHEY and CDR2 SMNVEV (reference sequence). The CDR3 consists of 14 residues. CDR3 DNA sequence: TGTGCCAGCAGTTTGGAGCAGGGTATCGGGGAGCTGTTTTTT. Translating gives CASSLEQGIGELFF.

The chain has TRBV9 and TRBJ2-5, with 7 nucleotides matching TRBD2. The junction had 6 bases not matched to a gene; V was cut back by 0 bases and J by 4 bases. In germline, CDR1 is SGDLS, CDR2 YYNGEE. CDR3 length: 15 amino acids. CDR3: CASSVGSLAGETQYF. CDR3 DNA: TGTGCCAGCAGCGTAGGGTCGTTAGCGGGAGAGACCCAGTACTTC.

The chain couples TRBV5-5 to TRBJ1-3; D is unresolved. Germline V gives CDR1 SGHKS, CDR2 YYEKEE (reference sequence). V shed 3 bases and J shed 7 bases, with 20 bases lying between them. This CDR3 has 16 residues. DNA for the CDR3: TGTGCCAGCAGCTCCGATTTATACGGTTCTCCGAACACCATATATTTT. Its protein product is CASSSDLYGSPNTIYF. Using reference TRBV5-5 and TRBJ1-3 for the parts outside the CDR3, the full variable domain is DAGVTQSPTHLIKTRGQQVTLRCSPISGHKSVSWYQQVLGQGPQFIFQYYEKEERGRGNFPDRFSARQFPNYSSELNVNALLLGDSALYLCASSSDLYGSPNTIYFGEGSWLTVV.

There are a few counts of this clone. The chain links TRBV27 to TRBJ2-2, with D possibly TRBD2 on 5 matching bases. This CDR3 comprises 12 residues. CDR1 and CDR2 (germline): MNHEY, SMNVEV (reference sequence). Deletions cut 3 bases from V and 6 bases from J, with 5 bases between. The CDR3 sequence is CASSLRAGELFF. For the CDR3, the DNA is TGTGCCAGCAGTTTGCGGGCCGGGGAGCTGTTTTTT.

The chain is built from TRBV28 and TRBJ1-5; the match to TRBD1 covers 8 bases. Trimming took 3 bases from V and 9 from J; bases not matched to a gene: 19. This CDR3 has 18 amino acids. Germline CDR1 reads MDHEN; CDR2 reads SYDVKM. CDR3: CASSFPRDRLILAGPQHF. Written as DNA, the CDR3 is TGTGCCAGCAGTTTCCCTCGGGACAGGTTGATTTTGGCGGGGCCCCAGCATTTT.

This sequence joins TRBV2 and TRBJ2-3; 7 nucleotides line up with TRBD2. The CDR3 spans 14 residues. Germline loops: CDR1 SNHLY, CDR2 FYNNEI. Trimming removed 6 bases from V and 2 bases from J; junction bases left unmatched: 5. The DNA for the CDR3 is TGTGCCAGCAGCAGGGACTATACCACAGATACGCAGTATTTT. Translation gives CASSRDYTTDTQYF.

V is TRBV6-6 and J is TRBJ1-2; 7 bases agree with TRBD1. In germline, CDR1 is MNHNY, CDR2 SVGAGI (reference sequence). The CDR3 consists of 13 residues. Trimming at V came to 5 bases and at J to 8 bases, leaving 8 bases not matched to a gene. DNA for the CDR3: TGTGCCAGCAGTAACCTTGGACAGGACGGCTACACCTTC. It codes for CASSNLGQDGYTF.

This chain uses TRBV11-2 with TRBJ1-1; D uncertain. Deletions cut 0 bases from V and 6 bases from J, with 8 bases between. CDR1 and CDR2 from the germline V gene are SGHAT and FQNNGV. CDR3 length: 13 residues. The CDR3 reads CASSLDDWPEAFF. In nucleotides, the CDR3 is TGTGCCAGCAGCTTAGACGACTGGCCTGAAGCTTTCTTT. Full variable domain (remainder filled in from reference TRBV11-2 and TRBJ1-1): EAGVAQSPRYKIIEKRQSVAFWCNPISGHATLYWYQQILGQGPKLLIQFQNNGVVDDSQLPKDRFSAERLKGVDSTLKIQPAKLEDSAVYLCASSLDDWPEAFFGQGTRLTVV.

In nucleotides, the CDR3 is TGTGCCAGCAGTACAGGTCAGACTCGGCCCCAGCATTTT. Its protein product is CASSTGQTRPQHF. The chain uses TRBV6-6 and TRBJ1-5; tentative D call: TRBD1 (5 bases). CDR3 length equals 13 residues. Germline CDR1 and CDR2: MNHNY and SVGAGI (reference sequence). Trimming stripped 5 bases from V and 9 bases from J, with 14 bases between.

This clone came up a few times. The rearrangement joins TRBV28 to TRBJ2-3, with D perhaps matching TRBD1 (6 bases). The V end was cut by 6 bases, the J end by 4 bases, with 23 bases between. CDR1 and CDR2 from the germline V gene are MDHEN and SYDVKM. The CDR3 spans 17 residues. The CDR3 DNA sequence: TGTGCCAGCAGCTACCTACAGGGTATGGGGTTTTCAGATACGCAGTATTTT. It codes for CASSYLQGMGFSDTQYF.

V and J are TRBV7-9 and TRBJ1-3, with D uncertain. The V gene lost 5 bases and the J gene lost 0 bases, with 14 bases spanning the gap. This CDR3 is 16 amino acids long. Per the germline V gene, CDR1 is SEHNR and CDR2 is FQNEAQ (reference sequence). The CDR3 DNA reads TGTGCCAGCAGCCGACGGGAATGGAGCTCTGGAAACACCATATATTTT. It codes for CASSRREWSSGNTIYF.